Listed below are T cell receptor beta chains from one sample, sequenced in a study of T cells in Graves' hyperthyroidism and ophthalmopathy. From the multiplex PCR reads, TCRdb called clonotypes with MiXCR, one entry per CDR3 protein. The repertoire holds over 300,000 distinct CDR3 sequences, with approximately 15% as singletons. The sample consisted of blood. The receptors originated from a woman aged 60-70 years with Graves' hyperthyroidism. Each CDR3 is given with its conserved first and last residue.

CDR3aa	v_gene	j_gene
CASSSGQGSQETQYF	TRBV11-2	TRBJ2-5
CASSLSPSGELFF	TRBV11-3	TRBJ2-2
CASSLLPGQQETQYF	TRBV18	TRBJ2-5
CASSLWTGESQPQHF	TRBV5-5	TRBJ1-5
CASSASGFTTDTQYF	TRBV9	TRBJ2-3
CAWSAFRGATDTQYF	TRBV30	TRBJ2-3
CSAIQQTQYF	TRBV20-1	TRBJ2-5
CSATGTSSFEQYF	TRBV29-1	TRBJ2-7
CASTSGTGRYNEQFF	TRBV12-3/TRBV12-4	TRBJ2-1
CASSQAGRNQPQHF	TRBV3-1	TRBJ1-5
CAWSAPMSGLFSYEQYF	TRBV30	TRBJ2-7
CASSRGSYAEQFF	TRBV11-2	TRBJ2-1
CASSIRDRGFEQYF	TRBV11-3	TRBJ2-7
CAWGRDRVNNEQFF	TRBV30	TRBJ2-1
CASSPPGNTGELFF	TRBV5-1	TRBJ2-2
CASSFLPNQPQHF	TRBV7-3	TRBJ1-5
CAYRRGTEAFF	TRBV30	TRBJ1-1
CSARDSSSRGIQYF	TRBV20-1	TRBJ2-4
CASSKYEQYF	TRBV28	TRBJ2-7
CASSLDSEVGGYTF	TRBV28	TRBJ1-2
CASSLHWLPYEAFF	TRBV5-5	TRBJ1-1
CASSLLGQQNTGELFF	TRBV5-1	TRBJ2-2
CASRGLAGTEQFF	TRBV3-1	TRBJ2-1
CASSSWLAGGSDTQYF	TRBV27	TRBJ2-3
CASSSSRDRDTEAFF	TRBV7-9	TRBJ1-1
CATSRDSQEASTDTQYF	TRBV15	TRBJ2-3
CSARDTGNYGYTF	TRBV20-1	TRBJ1-2
CASSSMDVVTDTQYF	TRBV5-5	TRBJ2-3
CASRVNRFTEAFF	TRBV2	TRBJ1-1
CSARRQDEKLFF	TRBV20-1	TRBJ1-4
CASSLDNLGVGELFF	TRBV11-2	TRBJ2-2
CASSVGGVTEAFF	TRBV5-1	TRBJ1-1
CASSPRTVSRSYGYTF	TRBV7-8	TRBJ1-2
CASTQRRQQGYTEAFF	TRBV19	TRBJ1-1
CASSISMMNTEAFF	TRBV19	TRBJ1-1
CASSLPSGALNTEAFF	TRBV5-6	TRBJ1-1